The 16 T cell receptor beta chains below come from one sample, sequenced in a study of radiation and T cells in renal cell carcinoma. Time point given: blood 2 weeks post-SBRT. Specified treatment: 15 Gy SBRT to primary tumor, nephrectomy 4 weeks later. Here immunoSEQ multiplex PCR was the method, and the copy in TCRdb shows in-frame clones only, minus some. The sample has tens of thousands of clones; approximately 83% are singletons. The source was blood, collected from a patient whose treatment included radiotherapy and nephrectomy. The source of these receptors is a woman aged 45-65 years with renal cell carcinoma.

The chain is built from TRBV9 and TRBJ1-4; TRBD1 agrees at 9 bases. Trimming at V came to 4 bases and at J to 6 bases, leaving 4 bases not matched to a gene. Germline-derived CDR1 and CDR2 are SGDLS and YYNGEE. The CDR3 is 14 amino acids. CDR3 coding DNA: TGTGCCAGCAGCAGACGACAGGGGGATGAAAAACTGTTTTTT. Translating it yields CASSRRQGDEKLFF.

V and J are TRBV11-2 and TRBJ1-2; 7 bases map to TRBD1. CDR1 and CDR2 from the germline V gene are SGHAT and FQNNGV. Trimming cost V 4 bases and J 8 bases; bases outside gene matches: 4. The CDR3 is 12 amino acids. CDR3 sequence reads: CASSSEGAGYTF. The CDR3 nucleotides read TGTGCCAGCAGCTCCGAGGGGGCGGGCTACACCTTC.

This clone was counted a few times. The V and J genes are TRBV6-1 and TRBJ2-7; D is unresolved. This CDR3 is 11 amino acids long. In germline, CDR1 is MNHNS, CDR2 SASEGT. V was trimmed by 6 bases and J by 2 bases, leaving 5 bases between them. CDR3 in amino acids: CASRSTYEQYF. The CDR3 nucleotides are TGTGCCAGCAGAAGTACCTACGAGCAGTACTTC.

This clone has only a few counts. V is TRBV5-1 and J is TRBJ1-4, with TRBD1 matching 9 bases. Germline lookup yields CDR1 SGHRS and CDR2 YFSETQ. This CDR3 is built from 15 residues. The ends lost 0 bases at V and 5 bases at J; junction bases unmatched: 2. The CDR3 DNA sequence: TGCGCCAGCAGCTTGGAAGGGACAGGGAATGAAAAACTGTTTTTT. Translating it yields CASSLEGTGNEKLFF.

DNA of the CDR3: TGTGCCAGCAGTTACGGGCAGGGCTCCTATGGCTACACCTTC. Protein: CASSYGQGSYGYTF. The V call is TRBV6-5, the J call TRBJ1-2; weak D call: TRBD1 (5 bases). Germline V lookup: CDR1 MNHEY, CDR2 SVGAGI. CDR3 length: 14 residues. V shed 2 bases and J shed 4 bases, with 11 bases lying between them.

The chain employs TRBV4-3 and TRBJ1-2; D is perhaps TRBD1 (6 bases). Deletions cut 0 bases from V and 5 bases from J, with 7 bases between. Looked up from germline, CDR1 is LGHNA and CDR2 is YSLEER. This CDR3 is 13 amino acids long. CDR3 bases: TGCGCCAGCAGCCAAGAAGGGGGATATGGCTACACCTTC. Its translation: CASSQEGGYGYTF.

The chain joins TRBV6-5 to TRBJ1-2; 7 bases align to TRBD1. V lost 2 bases to trimming and J lost 7 bases; unmatched junction nucleotides: 4. The CDR3 extends over 13 amino acids. Per germline, CDR1 MNHEY and CDR2 SVGAGI. In nucleotides, the CDR3 is TGTGCCAGCAGTTACAGGGGGCAGATTGGCTACACCTTC. Translating it yields CASSYRGQIGYTF.

This clone has more than one count but fewer than ten. The gene calls are TRBV2 and TRBJ2-2; the D is unclear. The ends were cut back, 5 bases at V and 1 base at J, with 8 bases in the middle. Germline loops: CDR1 SNHLY, CDR2 FYNNEI. The CDR3 spans 14 residues. The CDR3 DNA is TGTGCCAGCAGTTTTAGCTTGAACACCGGGGAGCTGTTTTTT. Encoded protein: CASSFSLNTGELFF. The entire variable domain, with the rest obtained from reference TRBV2 and TRBJ2-2, is as follows: EPEVTQTPSHQVTQMGQEVILRCVPISNHLYFYWYRQILGQKVEFLVSFYNNEISEKSEIFDDQFSVERPDGSNFTLKIRSTKLEDSAMYFCASSFSLNTGELFFGEGSRLTVL.

This rearrangement joins TRBV27 to TRBJ2-3; tentatively, D is TRBD2 (6 bases). V lost 5 bases, J lost 1 base, and 19 bases lay in between. Germline V gene lookup returns CDR1 MNHEY and CDR2 SMNVEV (reference sequence). The CDR3 contains 17 residues. CDR3 sequence: CASSPRSGWGGTDTQYF. Here the CDR3 DNA reads TGTGCCAGCAGTCCCCGGTCAGGGTGGGGGGGCACAGATACGCAGTATTTT.

The V and J genes are TRBV4-2 and TRBJ2-5; D might be TRBD1 or TRBD2, each matching 5 bases. The CDR3 is made up of 14 amino acids. Germline V lookup: CDR1 LGHNA, CDR2 YNFKEQ. The V and J ends lost 1 base and 5 bases respectively, with 11 bases between them. CDR3 region: CASSQGDALETQYF. The CDR3 DNA sequence: TGTGCCAGCAGCCAAGGGGACGCCTTGGAGACCCAGTACTTC.

The chain carries TRBV5-4 and TRBJ1-3; 9 bases align to TRBD1. The ends lost 4 bases at V and 0 bases at J; junction bases unmatched: 2. Germline lookup yields CDR1 SGHNT and CDR2 YYREEE (reference sequence). The CDR3 spans 15 residues. CDR3 coding DNA: TGTGCCAGCAGCACGACAGGGGGCTCTGGAAACACCATATATTTT. Protein: CASSTTGGSGNTIYF. The variable domain in full, completed from reference TRBV5-4 and TRBJ1-3, reads ETGVTQSPTHLIKTRGQQVTLRCSSQSGHNTVSWYQQALGQGPQFIFQYYREEENGRGNFPPRFSGLQFPNYSSELNVNALELDDSALYLCASSTTGGSGNTIYFGEGSWLTVV.

The CDR3: CASSKDYLEQYF. The CDR3 DNA follows: TGTGCCAGCAGTAAGGACTATCTCGAGCAGTACTTC. J is TRBJ2-7 and V is TRBV2, with D maybe TRBD2 (6 bases). Trimming left V 5 bases short and J 6 bases short, with 11 bases between. The length of the CDR3 is 12 residues. In germline, CDR1 is SNHLY, CDR2 FYNNEI.

The J gene is TRBJ2-1, the V gene TRBV7-9, with D hard to call. This CDR3 has 14 residues. V was shortened by 1 base and J by 3 bases, with 7 bases between the two germline ends. Germline CDR1 is SEHNR and CDR2 is FQNEAQ (reference sequence). The CDR3 spells CASSLGPLYNEQFF. CDR3 bases: TGTGCCAGCAGCTTAGGACCACTCTACAATGAGCAGTTCTTC.

This clone was found once. The chain recombines TRBV5-1 with TRBJ2-2; D gene uncertain. The CDR3 sequence is 15 residues long. The germline V gene encodes CDR1 SGHRS and CDR2 YFSETQ. V lost 0 bases to trimming and J lost 4 bases, with 10 bases between them. The CDR3 DNA sequence: TGCGCCAGCAGCTTGGAGGGCATCGCCACCGGGGAGCTGTTTTTT. Its protein is CASSLEGIATGELFF.

This sequence joins TRBV7-2 and TRBJ2-5; 11 bases map to TRBD2. Germline values: CDR1 SGHTA, CDR2 FQGNSA. This CDR3 region has 15 residues. Losses at the gene ends were 5 bases for V and 0 bases for J; bases not matched to a gene: 2. In DNA, the CDR3 is TGTGCCAGCAGCGGACTAGCGGGTAACCAAGAGACCCAGTACTTC. This sequence encodes CASSGLAGNQETQYF.

The V call is TRBV4-3, the J call TRBJ1-2; D not certain. The V end lost 3 bases, the J end lost 0 bases, and 11 bases lay between the germline ends. The CDR3 totals 15 residues. Germline V gene data show CDR1 as LGHNA and CDR2 as YSLEER. The CDR3 spells CASSQAWSPNYGYTF. The CDR3 coding sequence is TGCGCCAGCAGCCAGGCGTGGAGTCCTAACTATGGCTACACCTTC.